This TCR beta chain came from a study of beta chain features in type 1 diabetes. In the study overall: Healthy donors, compared against patients, showed similar age, gender and cell yields. Study-level results: All four CD4+ subsets of Type 1 diabetes patients contained TCRB CDR3s that were moderately but significantly shorter.

The germline gives CDR1 SGDLS, CDR2 YYNGEE. V lost 4 bases, J lost 2 bases, and 15 bases lay in between. CDR3 size: 15 residues. As for this clone: Its antigen is unidentified. Different DNA sequences within this sample yield the same CDR3.

The study reverse transcribed the entire isolated RNA, so it sequenced expressed TCRB transcripts. Clones were sequenced by immunoSEQ multiplex PCR, and TCRdb holds only the in-frame ones, with some missing. In the table there are about 340,000 clones, about 13% of which are singletons. The collection from each donor was one heparinised blood draw averaging approximately 110 mL. This sequence was found in a young woman with type 1 diabetes. The chain joins TRBV9 to TRBJ1-2; D might be TRBD1 (6 bases). The sequenced sample was naive CD4+ T cells from blood. CDR3 bases: TGTGCCAGCAGCCCTCAGACAGGCGTCAACTATGGCTACACCTTC. Its protein is CASSPQTGVNYGYTF.